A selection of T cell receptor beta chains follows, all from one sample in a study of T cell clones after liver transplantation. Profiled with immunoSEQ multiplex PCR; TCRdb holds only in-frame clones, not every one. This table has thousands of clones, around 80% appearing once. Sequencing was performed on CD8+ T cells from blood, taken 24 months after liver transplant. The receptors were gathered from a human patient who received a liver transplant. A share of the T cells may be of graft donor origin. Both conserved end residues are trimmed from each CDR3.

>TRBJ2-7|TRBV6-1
ASSEGPGNYEQY
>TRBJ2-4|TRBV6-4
ASSNRGLKWGQNIQY
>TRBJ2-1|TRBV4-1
ASSQEAGETYNEQF
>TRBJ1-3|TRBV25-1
ASSAWDRLSSGNTIY
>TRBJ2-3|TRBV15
ATYMTGKYTDTQY
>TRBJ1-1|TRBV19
ASSMGQVNTEAF
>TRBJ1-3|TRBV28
ASSLFRGSSGNTIY
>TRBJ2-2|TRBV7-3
ASSLRASGELF
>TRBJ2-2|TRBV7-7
ASSHRGSTGELF
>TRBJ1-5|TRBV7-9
ASSWDRDPNQPQH
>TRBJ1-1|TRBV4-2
ASSQGKGTEAF
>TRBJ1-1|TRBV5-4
ASSQELPNTEAF
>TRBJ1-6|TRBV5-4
ASSLLASNSPLH
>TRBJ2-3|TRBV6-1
ASSKTIGGTDTQY
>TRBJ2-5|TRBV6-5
ASSYGAGGTETQY
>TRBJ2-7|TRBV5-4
ASNDAGGVDYEQY
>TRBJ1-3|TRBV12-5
ASSSGGSGNTIY
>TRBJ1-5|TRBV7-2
ASSLGGQPQH
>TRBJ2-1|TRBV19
ASWQGGNEQF
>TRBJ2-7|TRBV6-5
ASRGTGVDEQY
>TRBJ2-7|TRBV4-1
ASSQEGDYEQY
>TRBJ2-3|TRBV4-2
ASSQSGTEGVFGTDTQY
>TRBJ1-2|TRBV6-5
ASSLDREDGYT
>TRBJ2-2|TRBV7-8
ASMLVAPLGELF
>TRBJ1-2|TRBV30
AYDRPSSRYYGYT
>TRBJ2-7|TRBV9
ASRGTGVDEQY
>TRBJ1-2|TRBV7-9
ASSLGQAPHYGYT
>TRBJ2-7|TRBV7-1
ASSLTGTHEQY
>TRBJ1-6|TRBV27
ASSQDRVSPLH
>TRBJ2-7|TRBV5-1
ASSLRPYEQY
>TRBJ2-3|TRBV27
ASSPGGLVDTQY
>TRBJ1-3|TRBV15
ATSRDVGSSSGNTIY
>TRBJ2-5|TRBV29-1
SARTGLQETQY
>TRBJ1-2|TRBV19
ASSIGTGVYGYT
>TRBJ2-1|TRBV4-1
ASSQGKGAIEQF
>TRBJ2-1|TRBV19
ASSPKGLAGAYNEQF
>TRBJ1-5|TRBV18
ASSPGQGNQPQH
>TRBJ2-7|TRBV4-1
ASSQRASGYYEQY
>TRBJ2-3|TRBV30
AWVWGDTQY
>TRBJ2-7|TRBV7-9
ASSPSVGRDYEQY
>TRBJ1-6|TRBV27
ASSRREKTGLYNSPLH